This note documents a single T cell receptor beta chain sequence. Antigen unknown. RNA totalling about 0.45 to 1 ug underwent reverse transcription with random hexamers. The method of amplification for TCR beta CDR3 was immunoSEQ multiplex PCR, covering 54 Vbeta and 13 Jbeta. TCRdb called the immunoSEQ multiplex PCR reads again in MiXCR, with one record for every CDR3 protein. The sample holds about 140,000 distinct CDR3 sequences; 94% are singletons and the top ten take approximately 0.25%. Peripheral blood CD8+ and CD4+ T cells were profiled by TCR beta sequencing. Negative isolation yielded the CD8+ and CD4+ T cells, while FACS enriched the TEMRA cells. The data are from a study of CD8 T cells in Susac syndrome. Study conclusions and caveats: It was acknowledged in the study that the number of individuals who were included in its TCR sequencing and HLA analysis was relatively small.

Trimming shortened V by 0 bases and J by 0 bases, and 18 bases separated the two germline ends. The length of the CDR3 is 17 residues. Germline V CDR1 and CDR2: DFQATT, SNEGSKA (reference sequence). This TCR was sampled from a human donor in good health. Specimen: CD8+ T cells from PBMCs. This chain uses TRBV20-1 with TRBJ2-7, with D possibly matching TRBD1 (5 bases). This chain's CDR3 is CSARDLSRDRISYEQYF. DNA of the CDR3: TGCAGTGCTAGAGATCTATCAAGAGACAGAATCTCCTACGAGCAGTACTTC.